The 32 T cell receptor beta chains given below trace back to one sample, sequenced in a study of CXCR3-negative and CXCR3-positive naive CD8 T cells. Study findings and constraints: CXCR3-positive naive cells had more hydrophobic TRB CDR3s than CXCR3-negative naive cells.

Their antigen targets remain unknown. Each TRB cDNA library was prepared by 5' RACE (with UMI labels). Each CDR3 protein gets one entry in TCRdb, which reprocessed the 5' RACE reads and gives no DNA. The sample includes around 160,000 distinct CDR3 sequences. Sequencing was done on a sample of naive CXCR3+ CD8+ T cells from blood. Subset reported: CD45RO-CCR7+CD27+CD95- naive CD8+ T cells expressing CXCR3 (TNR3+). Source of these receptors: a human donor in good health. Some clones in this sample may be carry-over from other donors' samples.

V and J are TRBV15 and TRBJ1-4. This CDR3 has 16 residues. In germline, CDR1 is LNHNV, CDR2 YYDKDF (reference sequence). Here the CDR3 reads CATAADWIATNEKLFF.

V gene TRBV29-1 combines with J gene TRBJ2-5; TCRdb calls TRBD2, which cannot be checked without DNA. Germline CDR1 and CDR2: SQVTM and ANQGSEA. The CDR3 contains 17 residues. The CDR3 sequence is CSVESSKGLAVQETQYF.

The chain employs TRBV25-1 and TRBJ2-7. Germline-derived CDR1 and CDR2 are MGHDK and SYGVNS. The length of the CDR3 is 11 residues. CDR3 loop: CASSDGYEQYF.

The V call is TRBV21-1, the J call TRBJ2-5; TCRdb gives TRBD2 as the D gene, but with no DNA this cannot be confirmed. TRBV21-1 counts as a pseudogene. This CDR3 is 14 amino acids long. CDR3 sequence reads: CASSKVEGQETQYF.

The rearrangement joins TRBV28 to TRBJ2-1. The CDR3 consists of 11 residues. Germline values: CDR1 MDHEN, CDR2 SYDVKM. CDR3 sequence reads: CASSLRNEQFF.

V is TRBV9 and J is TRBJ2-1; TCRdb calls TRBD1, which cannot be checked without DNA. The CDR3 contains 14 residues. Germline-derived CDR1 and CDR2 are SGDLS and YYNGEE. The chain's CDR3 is CASSVEFLGDEQFF.

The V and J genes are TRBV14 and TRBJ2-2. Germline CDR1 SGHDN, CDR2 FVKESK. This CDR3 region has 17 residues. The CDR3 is CASSQDTLWRNTGELFF.

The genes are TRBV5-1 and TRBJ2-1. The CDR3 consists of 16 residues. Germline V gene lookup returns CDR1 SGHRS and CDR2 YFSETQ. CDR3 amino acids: CASSFSNGQTYNEQFF.

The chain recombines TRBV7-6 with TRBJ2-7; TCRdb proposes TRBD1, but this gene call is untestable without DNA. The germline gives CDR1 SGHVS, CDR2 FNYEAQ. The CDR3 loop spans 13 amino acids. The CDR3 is CASSGQPGSEQYF.

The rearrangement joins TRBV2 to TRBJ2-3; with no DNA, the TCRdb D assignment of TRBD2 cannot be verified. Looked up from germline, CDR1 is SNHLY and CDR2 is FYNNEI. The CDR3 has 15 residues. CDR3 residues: CASRASGDRTDTQYF.

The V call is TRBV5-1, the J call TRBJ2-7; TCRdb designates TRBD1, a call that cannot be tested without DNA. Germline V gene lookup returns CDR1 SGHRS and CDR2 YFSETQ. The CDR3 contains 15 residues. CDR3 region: CASSPTRGSSYEQYF.

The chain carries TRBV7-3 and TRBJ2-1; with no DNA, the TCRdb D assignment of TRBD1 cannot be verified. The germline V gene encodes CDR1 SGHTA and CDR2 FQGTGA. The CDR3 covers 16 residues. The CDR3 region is CASSSIGGTDYNEQFF. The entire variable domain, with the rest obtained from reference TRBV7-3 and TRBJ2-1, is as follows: GAGVSQTPSNKVTEKGKYVELRCDPISGHTALYWYRQSLGQGPEFLIYFQGTGAADDSGLPNDRFFAVRPEGSVSTLKIQRTERGDSAVYLCASSSIGGTDYNEQFFGPGTRLTVL.

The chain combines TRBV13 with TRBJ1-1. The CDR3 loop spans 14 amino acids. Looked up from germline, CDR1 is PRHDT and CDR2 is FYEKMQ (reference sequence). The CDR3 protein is CASRQRLQNTEAFF.

The CDR3 sequence: CASRGWTTIYNEQFF. This chain connects TRBV12-3 or TRBV12-4 to TRBJ2-1; TCRdb indicates TRBD2, and absent DNA this call remains unverified. The CDR3 length is 15 residues.

The CDR3 region is CASSVSRGAYEQYF. The V and J genes are TRBV19 and TRBJ2-7; the D call of TRBD1 rests on TCRdb alone, since no DNA is present to check it. The CDR3 is 14 amino acids. Per the germline V gene, CDR1 is LNHDA and CDR2 is SQIVND (reference sequence).

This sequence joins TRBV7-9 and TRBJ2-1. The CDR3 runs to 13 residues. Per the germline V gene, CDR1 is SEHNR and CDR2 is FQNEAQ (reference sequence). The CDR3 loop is CASSLVEEDEQFF.

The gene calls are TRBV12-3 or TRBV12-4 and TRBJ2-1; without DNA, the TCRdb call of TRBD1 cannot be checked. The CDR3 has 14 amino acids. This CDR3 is CASSPGGRFHEQFF.

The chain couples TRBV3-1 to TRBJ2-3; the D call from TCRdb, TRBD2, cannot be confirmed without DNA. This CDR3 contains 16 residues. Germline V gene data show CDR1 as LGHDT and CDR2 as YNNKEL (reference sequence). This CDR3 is CASSPGALSGTDTQYF.

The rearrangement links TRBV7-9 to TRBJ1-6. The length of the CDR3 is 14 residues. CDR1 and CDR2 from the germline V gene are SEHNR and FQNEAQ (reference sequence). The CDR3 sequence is CASSLGVYNSPLHF.

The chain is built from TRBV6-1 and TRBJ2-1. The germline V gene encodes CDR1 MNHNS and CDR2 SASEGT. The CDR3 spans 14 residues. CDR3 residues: CASSELGAYNERFF.

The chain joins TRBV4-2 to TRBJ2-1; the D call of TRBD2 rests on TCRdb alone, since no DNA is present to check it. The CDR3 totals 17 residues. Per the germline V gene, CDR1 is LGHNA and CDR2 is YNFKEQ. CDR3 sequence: CASSQEEGRAAYNEQFF.

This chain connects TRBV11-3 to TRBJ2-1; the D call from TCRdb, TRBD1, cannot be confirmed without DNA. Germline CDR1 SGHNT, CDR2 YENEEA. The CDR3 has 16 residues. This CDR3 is CASSPGVGQGNNEQFF.

CDR3 loop: CASSIDLLAGFGEQFF. This chain uses TRBV19 with TRBJ2-1; TCRdb names TRBD1, which stays unverified in the absence of DNA. The CDR3 sequence is 16 residues long. Germline-derived CDR1 and CDR2 are LNHDA and SQIVND (reference sequence).

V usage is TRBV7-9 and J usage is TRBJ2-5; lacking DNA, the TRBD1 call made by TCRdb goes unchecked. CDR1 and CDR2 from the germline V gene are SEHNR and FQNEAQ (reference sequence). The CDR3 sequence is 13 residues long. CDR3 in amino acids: CASSETGGETQYF.

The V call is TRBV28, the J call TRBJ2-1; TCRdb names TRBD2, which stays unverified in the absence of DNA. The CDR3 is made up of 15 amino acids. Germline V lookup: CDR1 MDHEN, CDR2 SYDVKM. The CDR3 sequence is CASSYFAGGRNEQFF.

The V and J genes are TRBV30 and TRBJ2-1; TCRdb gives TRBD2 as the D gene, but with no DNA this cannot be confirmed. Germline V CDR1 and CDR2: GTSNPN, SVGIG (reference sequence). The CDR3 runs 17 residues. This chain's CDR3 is CAWSKLGVGAPYNEQFF.

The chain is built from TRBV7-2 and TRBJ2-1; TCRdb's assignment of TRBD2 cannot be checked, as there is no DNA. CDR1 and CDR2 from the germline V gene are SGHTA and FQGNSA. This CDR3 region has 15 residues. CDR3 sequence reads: CASSLAAGGPGEQFF.

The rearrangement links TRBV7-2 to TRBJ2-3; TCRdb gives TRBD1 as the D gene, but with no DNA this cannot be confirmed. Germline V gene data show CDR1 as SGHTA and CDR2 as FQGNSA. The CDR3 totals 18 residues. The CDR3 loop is CASSLAPDRFISTDTQYF.

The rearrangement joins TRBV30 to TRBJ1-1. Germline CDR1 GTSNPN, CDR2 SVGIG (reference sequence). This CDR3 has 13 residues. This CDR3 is CAWSPGLNTEAFF. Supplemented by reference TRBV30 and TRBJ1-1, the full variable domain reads SQTIHQWPATLVQPVGSPLSLECTVEGTSNPNLYWYRQAAGRGLQLLFYSVGIGQISSEVPQNLSASRPQDRQFILSSKKLLLSDSGFYLCAWSPGLNTEAFFGQGTRLTVV.

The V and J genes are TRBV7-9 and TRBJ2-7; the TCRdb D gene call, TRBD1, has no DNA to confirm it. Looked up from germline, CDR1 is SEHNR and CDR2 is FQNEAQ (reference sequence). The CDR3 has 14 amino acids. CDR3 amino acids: CASSPPTESYEQYF.

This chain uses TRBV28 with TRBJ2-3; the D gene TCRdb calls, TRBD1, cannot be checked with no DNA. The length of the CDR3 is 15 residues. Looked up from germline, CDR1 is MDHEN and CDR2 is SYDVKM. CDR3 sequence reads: CASSLMGQSTDTQYF.

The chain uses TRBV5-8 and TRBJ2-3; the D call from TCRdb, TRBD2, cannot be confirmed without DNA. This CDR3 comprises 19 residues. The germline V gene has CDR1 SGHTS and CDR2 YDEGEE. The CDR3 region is CASSSLTASGEIHTDTQYF.